This TCR beta chain comes out of a study of blood T cell repertoires in COVID-19. As for the study in general: PBMCs, B-cell-depleted T cells, or T cells were the source of the cDNA or gDNA that made up the material.

Germline V gene lookup returns CDR1 MDHEN and CDR2 SYDVKM. Germline trimming cut 10 bases from V and 5 bases from J; bases unmatched to any gene: 12. The CDR3 spans 15 residues. TCRdb's copy holds only in-frame clones and misses some; the assay was immunoSEQ multiplex PCR. The repertoire holds fewer than 350,000 clones, with roughly nine tenths as singletons. This TCR derives from a woman aged 25-40 years with COVID-19, enrolled during active disease. The chain joins TRBV28 to TRBJ2-3, with TRBD2 identical over 10 bases. Specimen: peripheral blood. This chain's CDR3 is CATKSPQRGGDTQYF. DNA of the CDR3: TGTGCCACCAAAAGCCCCCAGCGGGGGGGAGATACGCAGTATTTT. The whole variable domain, remainder taken from reference TRBV28 and TRBJ2-3, is DVKVTQSSRYLVKRTGEKVFLECVQDMDHENMFWYRQDPGLGLRLIYFSYDVKMKEKGDIPEGYSVSREKKERFSLILESASTNQTSMYLCATKSPQRGGDTQYFGPGTRLTVL.